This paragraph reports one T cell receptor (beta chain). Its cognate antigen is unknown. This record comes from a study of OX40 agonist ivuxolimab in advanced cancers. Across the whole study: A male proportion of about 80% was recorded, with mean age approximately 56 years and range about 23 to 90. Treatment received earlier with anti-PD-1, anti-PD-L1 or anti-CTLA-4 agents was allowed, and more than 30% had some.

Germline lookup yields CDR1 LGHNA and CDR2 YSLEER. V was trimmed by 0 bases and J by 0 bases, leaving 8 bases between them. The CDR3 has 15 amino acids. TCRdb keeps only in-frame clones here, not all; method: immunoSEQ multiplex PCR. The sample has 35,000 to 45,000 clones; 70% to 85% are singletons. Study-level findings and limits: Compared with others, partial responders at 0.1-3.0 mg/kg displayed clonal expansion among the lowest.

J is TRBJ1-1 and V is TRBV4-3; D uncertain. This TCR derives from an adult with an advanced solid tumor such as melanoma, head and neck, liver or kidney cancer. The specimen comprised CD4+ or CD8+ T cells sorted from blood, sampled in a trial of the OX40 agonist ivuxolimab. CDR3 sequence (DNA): TGCGCCAGCAGCCAAGATCGAGCAGTGAACACTGAAGCTTTCTTT. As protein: CASSQDRAVNTEAFF.